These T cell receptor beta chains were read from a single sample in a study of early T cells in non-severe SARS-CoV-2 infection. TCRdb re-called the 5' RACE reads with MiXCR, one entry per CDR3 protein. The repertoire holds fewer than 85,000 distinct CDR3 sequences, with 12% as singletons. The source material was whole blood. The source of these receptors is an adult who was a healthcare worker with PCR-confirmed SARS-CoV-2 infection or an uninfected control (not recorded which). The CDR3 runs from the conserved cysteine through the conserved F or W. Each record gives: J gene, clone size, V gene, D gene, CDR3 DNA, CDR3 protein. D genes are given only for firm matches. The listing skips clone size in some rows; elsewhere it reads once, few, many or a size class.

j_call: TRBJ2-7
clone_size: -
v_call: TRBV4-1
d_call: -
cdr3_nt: TGCGCCAGCAGCCAAGACGGAGGTTACGAGCAGTACTTC
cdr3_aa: CASSQDGGYEQYF

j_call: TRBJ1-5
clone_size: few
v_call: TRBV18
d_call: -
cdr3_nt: TGTGCCAGCTCACGAGGGGAGGACAATCAGCCCCAGCATTTT
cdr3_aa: CASSRGEDNQPQHF

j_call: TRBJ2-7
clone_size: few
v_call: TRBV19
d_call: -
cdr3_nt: TGTGCCAGTAGTATAGATGCAGGGGGGCCAAACTACGAGCAGTACTTC
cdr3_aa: CASSIDAGGPNYEQYF

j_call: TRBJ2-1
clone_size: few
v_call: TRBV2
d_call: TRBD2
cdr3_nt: TGTGCCAGCAGGGGGACTAGCGGGCAGTACAATGAGCAGTTCTTC
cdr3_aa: CASRGTSGQYNEQFF

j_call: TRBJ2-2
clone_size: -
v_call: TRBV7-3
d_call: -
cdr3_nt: TGTGCCAGCATCCTGGGGTCCACCGGGGAGCTGTTTTTT
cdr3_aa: CASILGSTGELFF

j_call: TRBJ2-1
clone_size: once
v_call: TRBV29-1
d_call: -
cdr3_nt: TGCAGCGTGGAGGGGGGCCAGGTCTTC
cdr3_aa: CSVEGGQVF

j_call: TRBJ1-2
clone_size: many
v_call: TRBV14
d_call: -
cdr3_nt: TGTGCCAGCAGCCCCTTGGGGGGGCTCTATGGCTACACCTTC
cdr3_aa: CASSPLGGLYGYTF

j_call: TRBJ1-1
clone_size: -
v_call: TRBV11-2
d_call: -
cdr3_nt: TGTGCCAGCAGCTTAGACGGGCAAGGTAGAGCTTTCTTT
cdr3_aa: CASSLDGQGRAFF

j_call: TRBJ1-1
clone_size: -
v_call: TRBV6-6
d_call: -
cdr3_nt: TGTGCCAGTTATCGGACGGGAAAGAACACTGAAGCTTTCTTT
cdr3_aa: CASYRTGKNTEAFF

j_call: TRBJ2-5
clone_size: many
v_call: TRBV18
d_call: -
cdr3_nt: TGTGCCAGCTCGAGGCAGGGGTGGATTCAAGAGACCCAGTACTTC
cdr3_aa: CASSRQGWIQETQYF

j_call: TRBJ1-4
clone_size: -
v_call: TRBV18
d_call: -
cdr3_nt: TGTGCCAGCTCACCGAAGGCAACTAATGAAAAACTGTTTTTT
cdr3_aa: CASSPKATNEKLFF

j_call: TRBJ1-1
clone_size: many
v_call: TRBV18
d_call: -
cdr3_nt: TGTGCCAGCTCACCACCTTCTAAGAACACTGAAGCTTTCTTT
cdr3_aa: CASSPPSKNTEAFF

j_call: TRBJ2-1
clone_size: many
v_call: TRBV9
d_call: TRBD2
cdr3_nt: TGTGCCAGCAGCGTAGACTGGCTAGCGGGGGTGGAGCAGTTCTTC
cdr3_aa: CASSVDWLAGVEQFF

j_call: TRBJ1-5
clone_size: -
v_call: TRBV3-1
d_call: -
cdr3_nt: TGTGCCAGCAGCCAAGACGGAGGGCCAAGCAATCAGCCCCAGCATTTT
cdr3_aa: CASSQDGGPSNQPQHF

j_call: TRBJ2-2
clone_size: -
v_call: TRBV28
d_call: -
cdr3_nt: TGTGCCAGCAGGGGGAGGACAACCAACACCGGGGAGCTGTTTTTT
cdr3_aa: CASRGRTTNTGELFF

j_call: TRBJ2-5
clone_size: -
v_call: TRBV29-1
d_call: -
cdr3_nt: TGCAGCGACTTAAATCACGGGACTTGTGAAGAGACCCAGTACTTC
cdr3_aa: CSDLNHGTCEETQYF

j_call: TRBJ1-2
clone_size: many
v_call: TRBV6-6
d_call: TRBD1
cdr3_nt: TGTGCCAGCACCCTCCCCCAGGGGGCTTGGGGCTACACCTTC
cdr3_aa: CASTLPQGAWGYTF

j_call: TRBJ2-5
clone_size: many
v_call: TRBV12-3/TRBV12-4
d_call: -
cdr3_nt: TGTGCCAGCAGATTCCAAGAGACCCAGTACTTC
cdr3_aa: CASRFQETQYF

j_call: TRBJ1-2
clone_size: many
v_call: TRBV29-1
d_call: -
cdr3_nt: TGCAGCGTTTCCAGTTACTATGGCTACACCTTC
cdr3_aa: CSVSSYYGYTF

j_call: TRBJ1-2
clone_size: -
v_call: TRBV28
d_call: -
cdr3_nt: TGTGCCAGCAGTTTCGGCAGCTATGGCTACACCTTC
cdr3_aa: CASSFGSYGYTF

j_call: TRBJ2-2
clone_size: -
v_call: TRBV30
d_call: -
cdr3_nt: TGTGCCTGGGAGCGAGGGACGAACACCGGGGAGCTGTTTTTT
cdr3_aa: CAWERGTNTGELFF

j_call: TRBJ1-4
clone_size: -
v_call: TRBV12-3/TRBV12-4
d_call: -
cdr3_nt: TGTGCCAGCAGTTTCCGGGAGAGAGGCGAAAAACTGTTTTTT
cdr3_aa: CASSFRERGEKLFF

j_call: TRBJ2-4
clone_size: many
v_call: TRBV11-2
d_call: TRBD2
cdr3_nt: TGTGCCAGCAGTAAACAACCGGGACTAGCGGGAGGGGAAAGGAACATTCAGTACTTC
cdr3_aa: CASSKQPGLAGGERNIQYF

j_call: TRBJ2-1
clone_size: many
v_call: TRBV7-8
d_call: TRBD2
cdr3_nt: TGTGCCAGCAGCTTACACGGCGGGAGCACCTACAATGAGCAGTTCTTC
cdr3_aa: CASSLHGGSTYNEQFF

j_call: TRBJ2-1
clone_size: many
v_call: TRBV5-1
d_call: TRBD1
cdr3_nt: TGCGCCAGCAGCAGGGGACAGCCACCCTCCTACAATGAGCAGTTCTTC
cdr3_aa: CASSRGQPPSYNEQFF

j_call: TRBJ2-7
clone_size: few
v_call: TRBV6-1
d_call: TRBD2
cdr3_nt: TGTGCCAGCAGTGAAGAGGCGGGGGGGCCCTACGAGCAGTACTTC
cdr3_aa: CASSEEAGGPYEQYF

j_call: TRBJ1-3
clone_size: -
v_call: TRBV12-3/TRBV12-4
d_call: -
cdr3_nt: TGTGCCAGCACCCAACCGGGACATCGCTCTGGAAACACCATATATTTT
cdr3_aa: CASTQPGHRSGNTIYF

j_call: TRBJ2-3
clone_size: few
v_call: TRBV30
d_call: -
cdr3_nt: TGTGCCTGGAGTGTTTCGTCTAGCACAGATACGCAGTATTTT
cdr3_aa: CAWSVSSSTDTQYF

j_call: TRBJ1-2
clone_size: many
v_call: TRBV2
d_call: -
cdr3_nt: TGTGCCAGCAGTGAACGGCAGGTCTATGGCTACACCTTC
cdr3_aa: CASSERQVYGYTF

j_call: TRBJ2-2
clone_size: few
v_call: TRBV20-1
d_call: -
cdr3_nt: TGCAGTGCCCGACGTAAAACCTTCACAGGGCTTAACACCGGGGAGCTGTTTTTT
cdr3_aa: CSARRKTFTGLNTGELFF

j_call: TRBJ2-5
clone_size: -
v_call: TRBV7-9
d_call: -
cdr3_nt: TGTGCCAGCAGCTCTCCGGACCTTCAACGGGAGGAGACCCAGTACTTC
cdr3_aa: CASSSPDLQREETQYF

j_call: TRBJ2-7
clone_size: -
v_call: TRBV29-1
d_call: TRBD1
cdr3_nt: TGCAGCGTCCAGACAGGGGGCTCCTACGAGCAGTACTTC
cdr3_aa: CSVQTGGSYEQYF

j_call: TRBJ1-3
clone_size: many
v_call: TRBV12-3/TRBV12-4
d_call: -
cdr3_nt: TGTGCCAGCAGTTTAGGGGGTACCTCTGGAAACACCATATATTTT
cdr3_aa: CASSLGGTSGNTIYF

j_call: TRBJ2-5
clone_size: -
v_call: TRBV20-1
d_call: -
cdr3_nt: TGCAGTGCTAGGCCCAGGAGTGAGACCCAGTACTTC
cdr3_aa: CSARPRSETQYF

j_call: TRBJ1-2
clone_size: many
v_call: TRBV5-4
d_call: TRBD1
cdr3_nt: TGTGCCAGCAGCTTTGGGACAGGGGTAGTGAGTGGCTACACCTTC
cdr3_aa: CASSFGTGVVSGYTF

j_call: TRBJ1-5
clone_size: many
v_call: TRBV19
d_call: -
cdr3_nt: TGTGCCAGTAGTCCAGCCCAACCCAATCAGCCCCAGCATTTT
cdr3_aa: CASSPAQPNQPQHF

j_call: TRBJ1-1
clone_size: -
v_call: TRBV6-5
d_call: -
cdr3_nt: TGTGCCAGCAGTTACGGGGATGTGAACACTGAAGCTTTCTTT
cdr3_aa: CASSYGDVNTEAFF

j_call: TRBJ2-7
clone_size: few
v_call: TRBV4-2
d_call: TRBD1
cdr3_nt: TGTGCCAGCAGCCAAGGGGACAGCCCAAACGGCGGGCAGTACTTC
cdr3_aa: CASSQGDSPNGGQYF

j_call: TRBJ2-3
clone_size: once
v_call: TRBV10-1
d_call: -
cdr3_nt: TGCGCCAGCAGTGAGAGGGAAGCGTTGGGCACAGATACGCAGTATTTT
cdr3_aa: CASSEREALGTDTQYF

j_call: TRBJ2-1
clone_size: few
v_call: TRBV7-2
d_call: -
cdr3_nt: TGTGCCAGCAGCGTTGGAGGGGGTCTTCTCTACAATGAGCAGTTCTTC
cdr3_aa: CASSVGGGLLYNEQFF

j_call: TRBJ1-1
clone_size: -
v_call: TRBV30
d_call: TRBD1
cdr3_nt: TGTGCCACGGCGTGGACAGGCGCGGTTTTCTTT
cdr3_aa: CATAWTGAVFF

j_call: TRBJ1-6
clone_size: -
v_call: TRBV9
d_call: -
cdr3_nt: TGTGCCAGCAGCGTAGAGGTTCAGAATTCACCCCTCCACTTT
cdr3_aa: CASSVEVQNSPLHF

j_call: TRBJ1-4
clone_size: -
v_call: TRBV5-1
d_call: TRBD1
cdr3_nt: TGCGCCAGCAGACCCTCCGGGACAGGGGGTGAAAAACTGTTTTTT
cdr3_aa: CASRPSGTGGEKLFF